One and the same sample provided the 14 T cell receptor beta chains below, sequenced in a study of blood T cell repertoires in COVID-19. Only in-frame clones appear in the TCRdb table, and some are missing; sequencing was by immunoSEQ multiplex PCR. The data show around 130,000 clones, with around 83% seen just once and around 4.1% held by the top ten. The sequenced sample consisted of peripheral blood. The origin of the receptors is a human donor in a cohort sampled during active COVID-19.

The CDR3 loop reads CASSFGGIANYGYTF. The DNA for the CDR3 is TGTGCCAGCAGCTTCGGGGGAATAGCTAACTATGGCTACACCTTC. This sequence joins TRBV11-3 and TRBJ1-2, with a weak D call TRBD1 (5 bases). Germline V gene lookup returns CDR1 SGHNT and CDR2 YENEEA. The CDR3 consists of 15 residues. V was cut by 3 bases and J by 0 bases, with 11 bases left in between. The full variable domain, its missing parts supplied by reference TRBV11-3 and TRBJ1-2, is EAGVVQSPRYKIIEKKQPVAFWCNPISGHNTLYWYLQNLGQGPELLIRYENEEAVDDSQLPKDRFSAERLKGVDSTLKIQPAELGDSAVYLCASSFGGIANYGYTFGSGTRLTVV.

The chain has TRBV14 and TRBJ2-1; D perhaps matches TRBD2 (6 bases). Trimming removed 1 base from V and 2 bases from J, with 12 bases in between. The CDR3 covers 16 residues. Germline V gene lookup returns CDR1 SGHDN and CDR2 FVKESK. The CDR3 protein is CASSQGSGLAYNEQFF. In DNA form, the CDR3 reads TGTGCCAGCAGCCAAGGAAGCGGGCTAGCCTACAATGAGCAGTTCTTC.

For the CDR3, the DNA is TGTGCCAGCAGTTACTCGGGACAGGGGGCTGGCTATGGCTACACCTTC. Protein: CASSYSGQGAGYGYTF. The chain uses TRBV6-2 or TRBV6-3 and TRBJ1-2; TRBD1 matches 12 bases. The V and J ends lost 0 bases and 4 bases, in that order; junction bases with no gene match: 3. This CDR3 region has 16 residues. The V gene's germline CDR1 is MNHEY and CDR2 SVGEGT.

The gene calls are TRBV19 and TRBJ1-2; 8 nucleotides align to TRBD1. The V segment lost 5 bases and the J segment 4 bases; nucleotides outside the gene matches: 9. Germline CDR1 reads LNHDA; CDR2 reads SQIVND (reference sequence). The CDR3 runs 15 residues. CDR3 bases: TGTGCCAGTAGTCCACAGGGGGAGTACGCCTATGGCTACACCTTC. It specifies CASSPQGEYAYGYTF. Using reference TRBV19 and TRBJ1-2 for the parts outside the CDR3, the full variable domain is DGGITQSPKYLFRKEGQNVTLSCEQNLNHDAMYWYRQDPGQGLRLIYYSQIVNDFQKGDIAEGYSVSREKKESFPLTVTSAQKNPTAFYLCASSPQGEYAYGYTFGSGTRLTVV.

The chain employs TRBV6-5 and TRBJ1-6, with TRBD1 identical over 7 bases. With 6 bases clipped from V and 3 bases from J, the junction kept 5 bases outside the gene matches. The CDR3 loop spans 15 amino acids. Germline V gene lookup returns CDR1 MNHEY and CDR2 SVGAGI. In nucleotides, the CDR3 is TGTGCCAGCAGCTCCGGGACAGTCTATAATTCACCCCTCCACTTT. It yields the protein CASSSGTVYNSPLHF.

CDR3 residues: CASSSPGWRLRETQYF. In DNA, the CDR3 is TGTGCCAGCAGCTCCCCGGGGTGGAGGCTCCGTGAGACCCAGTACTTC. The V gene is TRBV7-9, the J gene TRBJ2-5, with D possibly TRBD2 on 5 matching bases. Germline V lookup: CDR1 SEHNR, CDR2 FQNEAQ (reference sequence). The CDR3 runs 16 residues. The germline V and J ends were trimmed by 4 bases and 5 bases, with 20 bases remaining between them.

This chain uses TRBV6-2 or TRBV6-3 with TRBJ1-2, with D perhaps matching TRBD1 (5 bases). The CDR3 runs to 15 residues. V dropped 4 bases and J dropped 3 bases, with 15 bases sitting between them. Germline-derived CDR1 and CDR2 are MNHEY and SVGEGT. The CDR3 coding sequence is TGTGCCAGCAGTTCCCCCCTACAGGTGGACTATGGCTACACCTTC. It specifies CASSSPLQVDYGYTF.

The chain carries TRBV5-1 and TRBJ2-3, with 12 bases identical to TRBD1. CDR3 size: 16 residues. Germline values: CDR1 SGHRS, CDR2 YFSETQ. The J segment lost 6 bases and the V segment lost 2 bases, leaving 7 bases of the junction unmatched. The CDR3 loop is CASSFRGTGGEDTQYF. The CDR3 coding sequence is TGCGCCAGCAGCTTCAGGGGGACAGGGGGCGAGGATACGCAGTATTTT.

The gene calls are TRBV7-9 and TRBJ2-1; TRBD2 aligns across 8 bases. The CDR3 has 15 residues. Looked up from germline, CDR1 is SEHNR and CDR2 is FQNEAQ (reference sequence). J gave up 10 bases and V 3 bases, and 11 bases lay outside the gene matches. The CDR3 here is CASSFGGGSRTEQFF. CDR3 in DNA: TGTGCCAGCAGCTTTGGCGGGGGGTCTCGGACGGAGCAGTTCTTC.

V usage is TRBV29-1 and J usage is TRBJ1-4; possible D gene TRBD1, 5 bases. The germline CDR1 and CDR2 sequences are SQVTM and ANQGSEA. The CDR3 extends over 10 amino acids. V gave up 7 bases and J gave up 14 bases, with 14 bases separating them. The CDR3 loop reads CSARDGRLFF. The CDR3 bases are TGCAGCGCTCGGGACGGGAGGCTGTTTTTT.

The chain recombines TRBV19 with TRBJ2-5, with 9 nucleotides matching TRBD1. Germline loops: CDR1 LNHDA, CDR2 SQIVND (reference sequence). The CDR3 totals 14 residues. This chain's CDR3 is CARTGGTEQETQYF. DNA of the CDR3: TGTGCTAGAACAGGGGGCACGGAACAAGAGACCCAGTACTTC.

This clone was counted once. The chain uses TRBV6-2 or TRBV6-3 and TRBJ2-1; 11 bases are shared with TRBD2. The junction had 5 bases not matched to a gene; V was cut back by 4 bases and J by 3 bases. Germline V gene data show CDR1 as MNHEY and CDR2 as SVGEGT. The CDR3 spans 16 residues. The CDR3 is CASSSIAGGNYNEQFF. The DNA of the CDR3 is TGTGCCAGCAGTTCGATAGCGGGAGGGAACTACAATGAGCAGTTCTTC.

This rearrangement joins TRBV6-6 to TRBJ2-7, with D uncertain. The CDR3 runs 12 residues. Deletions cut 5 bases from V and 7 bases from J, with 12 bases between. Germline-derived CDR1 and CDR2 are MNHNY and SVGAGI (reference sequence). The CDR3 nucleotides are TGTGCCAGCAGTCAACCGGGTGGGGAGCAGTACGTC. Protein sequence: CASSQPGGEQYV.

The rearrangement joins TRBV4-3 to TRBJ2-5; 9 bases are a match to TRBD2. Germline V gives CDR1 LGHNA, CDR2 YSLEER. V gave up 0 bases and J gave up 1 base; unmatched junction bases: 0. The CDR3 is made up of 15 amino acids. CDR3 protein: CASSQERGGQETQYF. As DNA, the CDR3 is TGCGCCAGCAGCCAAGAGCGGGGGGGCCAAGAGACCCAGTACTTC.